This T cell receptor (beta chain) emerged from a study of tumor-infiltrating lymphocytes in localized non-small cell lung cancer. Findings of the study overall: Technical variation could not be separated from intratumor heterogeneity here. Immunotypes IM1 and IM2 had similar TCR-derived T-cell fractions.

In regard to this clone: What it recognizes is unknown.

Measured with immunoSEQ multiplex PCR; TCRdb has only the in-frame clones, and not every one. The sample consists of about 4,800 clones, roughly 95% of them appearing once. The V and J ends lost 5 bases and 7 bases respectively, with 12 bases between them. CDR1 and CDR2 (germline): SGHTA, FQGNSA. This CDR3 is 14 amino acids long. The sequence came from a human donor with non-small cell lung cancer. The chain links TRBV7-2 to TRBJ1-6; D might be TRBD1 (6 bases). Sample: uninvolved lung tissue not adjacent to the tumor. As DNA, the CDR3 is TGTGCCAGCAGCACCGGACAGATGAATTCACCCCTCCACTTT. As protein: CASSTGQMNSPLHF.